The 20 T cell receptor beta chains below were found in one sample sequenced in a study of monozygotic twins with inflammatory bowel disease. TCRdb derives one entry per CDR3 protein from the 5' RACE reads, leaving out DNA. The listing records a few hundred thousand distinct CDR3 sequences. Sequences were obtained from blood. The receptors were gathered from a human donor with ulcerative colitis or Crohn's disease, or a healthy co-twin of an affected twin (not recorded which).

The chain couples TRBV7-9 to TRBJ2-1. CDR1 and CDR2 (germline): SEHNR, FQNEAQ (reference sequence). CDR3 length: 12 residues. The CDR3 sequence: CASSLAPERLGF.

This chain joins TRBV7-9 and TRBJ2-1. The CDR3 covers 16 residues. Germline CDR1 is SEHNR and CDR2 is FQNEAQ (reference sequence). This CDR3 reads CASSLATESSYNEQFF.

J is TRBJ2-5 and V is TRBV20-1; TCRdb lists TRBD1, though no DNA is available to test this call. The germline gives CDR1 DFQATT, CDR2 SNEGSKA (reference sequence). The CDR3 loop spans 14 amino acids. The CDR3 here is CSTPGQGYQETQYF.

The chain carries TRBV15 and TRBJ2-7; TCRdb lists TRBD1, though no DNA is available to test this call. This CDR3 has 14 residues. Germline-derived CDR1 and CDR2 are LNHNV and YYDKDF (reference sequence). CDR3 amino acids: CATSSILTGIEQYF.

The rearrangement joins TRBV27 to TRBJ2-7; TCRdb outputs TRBD1, but without DNA this stays unchecked. CDR1 is MNHEY, CDR2 SMNVEV, per germline (reference sequence). The CDR3 totals 14 residues. The CDR3 region is CTSSLEGGGYEQYF.

This chain links TRBV6-5 with TRBJ1-2; the TCRdb D gene call, TRBD1, has no DNA to confirm it. The CDR3 is 13 residues long. Germline assignment: CDR1 MNHEY and CDR2 SVGAGI. CDR3 protein: CASSYSGRTGNTF.

The chain combines TRBV4-1 with TRBJ2-5. CDR1 and CDR2 (germline): MGHRA, YSYEKL. This CDR3 has 14 amino acids. The chain's CDR3 is CASSQDIDQETQYF.

The chain joins TRBV5-6 to TRBJ2-2. The length of the CDR3 is 11 residues. In germline, CDR1 is SGHDT, CDR2 YYEEEE. CDR3 in amino acids: CASSRVGELFF.

The chain couples TRBV4-1 to TRBJ1-2. The CDR3 totals 13 residues. Looked up from germline, CDR1 is MGHRA and CDR2 is YSYEKL. This CDR3 is CASSPGGIYGYTF.

The chain uses TRBV9 and TRBJ2-7; TCRdb reports TRBD2, a call that lacks DNA to check it against. Germline CDR1 reads SGDLS; CDR2 reads YYNGEE. The length of the CDR3 is 16 residues. The CDR3 protein is CASSSGPQGGSYEQYF.

This chain links TRBV6-2 or TRBV6-3 with TRBJ2-2. The CDR3 has 12 residues. Germline assignment: CDR1 MNHEY and CDR2 SVGEGT. CDR3 sequence reads: CASSYSPGELFF.

The chain has TRBV7-8 and TRBJ1-3. This CDR3 is 15 amino acids long. From germline, CDR1 is SGHVS and CDR2 FQNEAQ. CDR3 protein: CASSLDGRGGNTIYF.

V and J are TRBV6-5 and TRBJ2-2. CDR3 length: 15 amino acids. Germline CDR1 and CDR2: MNHEY and SVGAGI. CDR3 residues: CASSYRPENTGELFF.

V usage is TRBV5-1 and J usage is TRBJ1-2. The CDR3 consists of 14 residues. Germline CDR1 and CDR2: SGHRS and YFSETQ. CDR3 protein: CASSLGSANYGYTF.

J is TRBJ2-2 and V is TRBV4-3; TCRdb indicates TRBD1, and absent DNA this call remains unverified. The CDR3 runs 15 residues. From germline, CDR1 is LGHNA and CDR2 YSLEER. The CDR3 sequence is CASSRAGARSGELFF.

The chain carries TRBV20-1 and TRBJ1-1; TCRdb names TRBD1, which stays unverified in the absence of DNA. Germline V gives CDR1 DFQATT, CDR2 SNEGSKA (reference sequence). The CDR3 spans 13 residues. CDR3 amino acids: CSATGHMNTEAFF.

The chain has TRBV5-7 and TRBJ2-1; TCRdb's D gene call, TRBD2, goes unchecked for lack of DNA. TRBV5-7 is an open reading frame, and its role is uncertain. The CDR3 has 15 amino acids. The CDR3 sequence is CASSLAEGGGNEQFF.

This sequence joins TRBV28 and TRBJ2-5; TCRdb calls TRBD2, which cannot be checked without DNA. The CDR3 loop spans 20 amino acids. From germline, CDR1 is MDHEN and CDR2 SYDVKM. CDR3: CASSFPQRTSGVRGGETQYF.

The V call is TRBV7-9, the J call TRBJ2-7. CDR3 length equals 12 residues. Germline loops: CDR1 SEHNR, CDR2 FQNEAQ (reference sequence). CDR3 amino acids: CASSLVGRGYDF.

CDR3 sequence: CASSLAALGRETQYF. J is TRBJ2-5 and V is TRBV7-2; TCRdb outputs TRBD2, but without DNA this stays unchecked. Germline values: CDR1 SGHTA, CDR2 FQGNSA. This CDR3 spans 15 amino acids. The full variable domain, in which reference TRBV7-2 and TRBJ2-5 provide the parts outside the CDR3, is GAGVSQSPSNKVTEKGKDVELRCDPISGHTALYWYRQSLGQGLEFLIYFQGNSAPDKSGLPSDRFSAERTGGSVSTLTIQRTQQEDSAVYLCASSLAALGRETQYFGPGTRLLVL.